Following are 27 T cell receptor beta chains from one sample sequenced in a study of T cells in tuberculosis. TCRdb keeps only in-frame clones here, not all; method: immunoSEQ multiplex PCR. Of under 40,000 clones listed, over 90% are singletons. Sequenced material: PBMCs. Receptors were obtained from a donor aged 10 to 29 with latent tuberculosis or without tuberculosis infection.

This rearrangement joins TRBV7-2 to TRBJ1-4, with 12 bases identical to TRBD1. This CDR3 region has 17 residues. The ends lost 4 bases at V and 5 bases at J; junction bases unmatched: 8. Germline V gives CDR1 SGHTA, CDR2 FQGNSA. The CDR3 loop is CASSSPGQGALNEKLFF. In DNA form, the CDR3 reads TGTGCCAGCAGCTCCCCGGGACAGGGGGCATTGAATGAAAAACTGTTTTTT.

The chain joins TRBV4-2 to TRBJ2-4; 8 bases fit TRBD2. Germline V gene data show CDR1 as LGHNA and CDR2 as YNFKEQ. CDR3 size: 16 residues. The V gene end was trimmed by 1 base and the J gene end by 3 bases; junction bases not matched to a gene: 5. CDR3 sequence reads: CASSQAGGPVKNIQYF. The CDR3 bases are TGTGCCAGCAGCCAAGCGGGGGGGCCTGTCAAAAACATTCAGTACTTC.

A remark on this clone: One junction end disagrees with the germline gene, perhaps due to a read error. The identical CDR3 is also encoded by other nucleotide sequences in the sample. This sequence joins TRBV6-6 and TRBJ2-7, with 8 bases matching TRBD1. CDR3 length: 15 residues. Germline CDR1 reads MNHNY; CDR2 reads SVGAGI (reference sequence). The CDR3 bases are TGTGCCAGCAGTTACGTGTCAGGGGGCACCTACGAACAGTACTTC. As protein: CASSYVSGGTYEQYF.

V and J are TRBV6-1 and TRBJ1-5; D not resolved. Germline V gene data show CDR1 as MNHNS and CDR2 as SASEGT. Trimming shortened V by 2 bases and J by 1 base, and 18 bases separated the two germline ends. The CDR3 is 18 amino acids. The CDR3 DNA follows: TGTGCCAGCAGTGAATATTACGAGACGGGGTTCAGCAATCAGCCCCAGCATTTT. It is translated as CASSEYYETGFSNQPQHF.

The rearrangement links TRBV7-3 to TRBJ1-2; D perhaps matches TRBD1 (6 bases). There are 15 residues in the CDR3. V lost 5 bases, J lost 7 bases, and 20 bases lay in between. CDR1 is SGHTA and CDR2 is FQGTGA in the germline V gene. The CDR3 region has the DNA TGTGCCAGCAGCCCCTCCGGGACAAAGCCTTCTGGCTACACCTTC. It yields the protein CASSPSGTKPSGYTF.

About this clone: The sample carries other DNA sequences with the same CDR3. V and J are TRBV6-1 and TRBJ1-2; D remains unclear. Trimming pared 5 bases from V and 1 base from J, leaving 5 bases between. CDR1 and CDR2 (germline): MNHNS, SASEGT. The CDR3 loop spans 12 amino acids. The CDR3 DNA sequence: TGTGCCAGCAGTCGGGTTAACTATGGCTACACCTTC. Its protein product is CASSRVNYGYTF.

This chain connects TRBV4-1 to TRBJ2-1, with 11 bases lining up with TRBD1. V lost 3 bases to trimming and J lost 8 bases; unmatched junction nucleotides: 6. The CDR3 covers 15 residues. Germline V lookup: CDR1 MGHRA, CDR2 YSYEKL. In nucleotides, the CDR3 is TGCGCCAGCAGCCAGGCCGGGACAGGGGGTGATGAGCAGTTCTTC. Amino acids: CASSQAGTGGDEQFF.

The chain combines TRBV25-1 with TRBJ1-2; TRBD1 matches at 7 bases. This CDR3 contains 15 residues. Germline CDR1 is MGHDK and CDR2 is SYGVNS. Losses at the gene ends were 4 bases for V and 6 bases for J; bases not matched to a gene: 11. CDR3 loop: CASSAIDRVMDGYTF. The DNA of the CDR3 is TGTGCCAGCAGTGCCATAGACAGGGTAATGGATGGCTACACCTTC.

The gene calls are TRBV6-1 and TRBJ1-2, with a tentative D call TRBD1 (6 bases). V was cut by 3 bases and J by 2 bases, with 13 bases left in between. Germline values: CDR1 MNHNS, CDR2 SASEGT. The CDR3 loop spans 15 amino acids. CDR3 loop: CASSEALGTNYGYTF. The CDR3 DNA reads as TGTGCCAGCAGTGAGGCACTCGGGACAAACTATGGCTACACCTTC.

The chain is built from TRBV9 and TRBJ2-3, with unresolved D. Germline assignment: CDR1 SGDLS and CDR2 YYNGEE. The CDR3 is made up of 13 amino acids. With 2 bases removed from V and 0 bases from J, the gap between germline ends came to 4 bases. In nucleotides, the CDR3 is TGTGCCAGCAGCGTCAGTAGCACAGATACGCAGTATTTT. As protein: CASSVSSTDTQYF.

J is TRBJ1-1 and V is TRBV19; TRBD1 might be the D (5 bases). This CDR3 comprises 16 residues. V was pared by 3 bases and J by 0 bases, with 14 bases between. Per germline, CDR1 LNHDA and CDR2 SQIVND (reference sequence). DNA for the CDR3: TGTGCCAGTAGTATTCTACAGGAAGACATGAACACTGAAGCTTTCTTT. Translating it yields CASSILQEDMNTEAFF.

CDR3 loop: CASRTPGSNTEAFF. CDR3 coding DNA: TGTGCCAGTAGGACGCCGGGATCGAACACTGAAGCTTTCTTT. The chain couples TRBV19 to TRBJ1-1; D call uncertain. Trimming cost V 6 bases and J 1 base, with 12 bases left between them. The CDR3 runs to 14 residues. Germline V gene data show CDR1 as LNHDA and CDR2 as SQIVND (reference sequence).

This chain joins TRBV6-5 and TRBJ1-2, with 11 bases fitting TRBD1. Germline loops: CDR1 MNHEY, CDR2 SVGAGI. V lost 4 bases to trimming and J lost 10 bases; unmatched junction nucleotides: 8. CDR3 length: 14 residues. CDR3 sequence (DNA): TGTGCCAGCAGTTCCGCCGGGACAGGGGGACACTACACCTTC. Translating gives CASSSAGTGGHYTF.

The rearrangement joins TRBV6-5 to TRBJ2-5, with 10 bases that match TRBD1. The CDR3 loop spans 13 amino acids. With 6 bases clipped from V and 4 bases from J, the junction kept 2 bases outside the gene matches. Germline V CDR1 and CDR2: MNHEY, SVGAGI. This chain's CDR3 is CASSRDRGETQYF. The CDR3 DNA follows: TGTGCCAGCAGCCGGGACAGGGGAGAGACCCAGTACTTC.

The chain joins TRBV6-1 to TRBJ2-7; possible D gene TRBD2, 5 bases. Trimming cost V 1 base and J 3 bases, with 7 bases left between them. Germline V gene sequence: CDR1 MNHNS, CDR2 SASEGT. The CDR3 sequence is 13 residues long. Written as DNA, the CDR3 is TGTGCCAGCAGTGAAGAGGAGGTCTACGAGCAGTACTTC. Protein product: CASSEEEVYEQYF.

The chain recombines TRBV6-1 with TRBJ2-1; maybe TRBD1 (6 bases). Trimming removed 10 bases at V and 7 bases at J, with 20 bases between. The germline gives CDR1 MNHNS, CDR2 SASEGT. CDR3 length equals 14 residues. The CDR3 is CATDLGTYTNEQFF. CDR3 sequence (DNA): TGTGCCACGGACCTCGGGACATATACAAATGAGCAGTTCTTC.

The chain uses TRBV4-1 and TRBJ2-7; 7 nucleotides agree with TRBD1. Germline V gene sequence: CDR1 MGHRA, CDR2 YSYEKL. The trim removed 3 bases at V and 7 bases at J, leaving 12 bases unmatched. This CDR3 has 15 residues. The chain's CDR3 is CASSQMDRKGWEQYF. CDR3 nucleotides: TGCGCCAGCAGCCAGATGGACAGGAAGGGATGGGAGCAGTACTTC.

The gene calls are TRBV4-3 and TRBJ1-2; D remains unclear. The CDR3 is 16 amino acids. Germline V lookup: CDR1 LGHNA, CDR2 YSLEER. The V and J ends lost 0 bases and 8 bases respectively, with 19 bases between them. The CDR3 loop reads CASSQDRAFPELGYTF. The CDR3 bases are TGCGCCAGCAGCCAAGATCGAGCCTTCCCTGAGCTAGGCTACACCTTC.

This chain joins TRBV6-1 and TRBJ1-5, with 7 bases that match TRBD1. With 1 base clipped from V and 5 bases from J, the junction kept 8 bases outside the gene matches. CDR1 MNHNS and CDR2 SASEGT come from the germline V gene. CDR3 length equals 16 residues. The DNA of the CDR3 is TGTGCCAGCAGTGAAGTTGTGGCAGGGGGGTATCAGCCCCAGCATTTT. Translated, it gives CASSEVVAGGYQPQHF.

The chain combines TRBV19 with TRBJ2-3, with a weak D call TRBD2 (5 bases). The CDR3 loop spans 13 amino acids. V shed 8 bases and J shed 10 bases, with 19 bases lying between them. Looked up from germline, CDR1 is LNHDA and CDR2 is SQIVND (reference sequence). CDR3 nucleotide sequence: TGTGCCAGTTCCTACCCGACTACAGTTGCGCAGTATTTT. Amino acids: CASSYPTTVAQYF. The full variable domain, its missing parts supplied by reference TRBV19 and TRBJ2-3, is DGGITQSPKYLFRKEGQNVTLSCEQNLNHDAMYWYRQDPGQGLRLIYYSQIVNDFQKGDIAEGYSVSREKKESFPLTVTSAQKNPTAFYLCASSYPTTVAQYFGPGTRLTVL.

The rearrangement joins TRBV19 to TRBJ1-3; a possible D gene is TRBD1 (5 bases). Trimming cost V 5 bases and J 5 bases, with 7 bases left between them. The CDR3 runs to 12 residues. Germline values: CDR1 LNHDA, CDR2 SQIVND (reference sequence). Written as DNA, the CDR3 is TGTGCCAGTAGTCAGGGTAGAAACACCATATATTTT. Translation gives CASSQGRNTIYF.

The rearrangement links TRBV5-8 to TRBJ1-2; no clear D. V was pared by 5 bases and J by 4 bases, with 24 bases between. The CDR3 loop spans 17 amino acids. Germline CDR1 and CDR2: SGHTS and YDEGEE. The DNA for the CDR3 is TGTGCCAGCAGTATAGCCGCGGGTCGGGATTTCGTCTATGGCTACACCTTC. Its translation is CASSIAAGRDFVYGYTF.

The V gene is TRBV19, the J gene TRBJ2-7; 8 nucleotides align to TRBD1. The CDR3 is 14 residues long. Germline CDR1 LNHDA, CDR2 SQIVND (reference sequence). Trimming took 4 bases from V and 3 from J; bases not matched to a gene: 5. The chain's CDR3 is CASSTRTGSYEQYF. Written as DNA, the CDR3 is TGTGCCAGTAGTACACGGACAGGGAGCTACGAGCAGTACTTC.

V usage is TRBV5-6 and J usage is TRBJ1-6; D is undetermined. The germline gives CDR1 SGHDT, CDR2 YYEEEE. Trimming cost V 1 base and J 10 bases, with 6 bases left between them. The CDR3 consists of 12 residues. CDR3 amino acids: CASSLPGSPLHF. The CDR3 bases are TGTGCCAGCAGCTTGCCGGGGTCACCCCTCCACTTT.

The chain is built from TRBV5-4 and TRBJ2-4; D unresolved. Trimming took 0 bases from V and 4 from J, leaving 14 bases between them. The length of the CDR3 is 16 residues. Germline V gene data show CDR1 as SGHNT and CDR2 as YYREEE (reference sequence). CDR3 sequence: CASSLEGVTRKNIQYF. The CDR3 DNA sequence: TGTGCCAGCAGCTTGGAAGGAGTGACGAGGAAAAACATTCAGTACTTC.

This sequence joins TRBV7-2 and TRBJ2-7, with TRBD2 matching over 11 bases. Germline loops: CDR1 SGHTA, CDR2 FQGNSA. This CDR3 is 17 amino acids long. The ends lost 5 bases at V and 4 bases at J; junction bases unmatched: 13. The CDR3 spells CASSQALHLAGGYEQYF. CDR3 nucleotide sequence: TGTGCCAGCAGCCAAGCCCTACACCTAGCGGGGGGTTACGAGCAGTACTTC.

This chain connects TRBV6-6 to TRBJ1-6; TRBD1 is a possible D gene (6 bases). Trimming removed 6 bases at V and 6 bases at J, with 9 bases between. CDR1 and CDR2 from the germline V gene are MNHNY and SVGAGI (reference sequence). This CDR3 is 13 amino acids long. CDR3 in DNA: TGTGCCAGCAGCACAGGGCTTAATTCACCCCTCCACTTT. Translated, it gives CASSTGLNSPLHF.